This TCR beta chain was observed in a study of blood T cell repertoires in COVID-19. Background on the study: PBMCs, B-cell-depleted T cells, or T cells provided the cDNA or gDNA that made up the material.

Libraries were prepared by immunoSEQ multiplex PCR; TCRdb keeps only in-frame clonotypes and omits some of them. The data show about 100,000 clones, almost 95% seen once. Sequenced sample: peripheral blood. The clonotype comes from a man aged 45-65 years with active COVID-19.

CDR3 nucleotides: TGTGCCAGCAGTCCGTCGACTAGCGGGAGATACAATGAGCAGTTCTTC. Its protein product is CASSPSTSGRYNEQFF. The chain has TRBV27 and TRBJ2-1; 12 bases match TRBD2. The length of the CDR3 is 16 residues. Losses at the gene ends were 5 bases for V and 4 bases for J; bases not matched to a gene: 6. The germline V gene has CDR1 MNHEY and CDR2 SMNVEV (reference sequence).